These 25 T cell receptor beta chains were sequenced from one sample in a study of technical replicates of blood from several donors (dated by TCRdb to 2015 to 2018). Receptors were amplified or captured by the immunoSEQ multiplex PCR assay. TCRdb re-hosts the immuneACCESS table, in-frame sequences only. Its copies lack some clones; in the studies checked, an unresolved V gene accounts for under half of them, and the cause for the rest is not known. The sample includes 15,000 to 18,000 clones, with under 90% observed a single time. Clones ranked in the top ten supply around 12% of the sample. The sample consisted of PBMCs. The source of these receptors is a human donor in good health.

This clone appeared a few times. The chain uses TRBV4-2 and TRBJ1-2; 10 bases fit TRBD1. Trimming cost V 0 bases and J 4 bases; bases outside gene matches: 11. The CDR3 is made up of 18 amino acids. CDR1 and CDR2 from the germline V gene are LGHNA and YNFKEQ. The CDR3 region has the DNA TGTGCCAGCAGCCAAGATCTCCCGAGACAGGGGGCAGGCTATGGCTACACCTTC. This sequence encodes CASSQDLPRQGAGYGYTF.

The J gene is TRBJ1-2, the V gene TRBV19, with 8 bases matching TRBD1. This CDR3 comprises 14 residues. Germline assignment: CDR1 LNHDA and CDR2 SQIVND (reference sequence). The V and J ends lost 3 bases and 3 bases, in that order; junction bases with no gene match: 3. The CDR3 DNA reads as TGTGCCAGTAGTATGACAGGGGTGGACTATGGCTACACCTTC. Its protein product is CASSMTGVDYGYTF.

On this clone itself: Other nucleotide sequences in the sample specify the same CDR3. The V and J genes are TRBV2 and TRBJ1-5, with 8 nucleotides matching TRBD1. V shed 3 bases, J shed 5 bases, and the junction held 3 bases outside the gene matches. Per the germline V gene, CDR1 is SNHLY and CDR2 is FYNNEI. The length of the CDR3 is 14 residues. CDR3 region: CASSDRQGHQPQHF. CDR3 nucleotide sequence: TGTGCCAGCAGTGACCGACAGGGGCATCAGCCCCAGCATTTT.

The V and J genes are TRBV27 and TRBJ2-1; TRBD2 agrees at 9 bases. The germline CDR1 and CDR2 sequences are MNHEY and SMNVEV (reference sequence). CDR3 size: 14 residues. Trimming removed 3 bases from V and 8 bases from J; junction bases left unmatched: 5. DNA for the CDR3: TGTGCCAGCAGTTTGATAGCGGGAGTTCATGAGCAGTTCTTC. Translated, it gives CASSLIAGVHEQFF.

The chain is built from TRBV28 and TRBJ2-4; a weak D match, TRBD1 (6 bases). Germline CDR1 reads MDHEN; CDR2 reads SYDVKM. V was cut by 5 bases and J by 0 bases, with 14 bases left in between. The CDR3 loop spans 16 amino acids. The CDR3 loop reads CASSPGQPGAKNIQYF. The DNA for the CDR3 is TGTGCCAGCAGTCCCGGACAGCCTGGAGCCAAAAACATTCAGTACTTC.

The chain has TRBV2 and TRBJ1-5; TRBD1 matches at 10 bases. V was clipped by 5 bases and J by 6 bases; unmatched bases: 7. Germline V gene data show CDR1 as SNHLY and CDR2 as FYNNEI. This CDR3 is 15 amino acids long. The CDR3 loop reads CASSPGTGVGQPQHF. CDR3 coding DNA: TGTGCCAGCAGTCCGGGGACAGGGGTCGGTCAGCCCCAGCATTTT.

This chain links TRBV5-1 with TRBJ2-1, with 8 bases that match TRBD1. The trim removed 1 base at V and 3 bases at J, leaving 6 bases unmatched. Germline assignment: CDR1 SGHRS and CDR2 YFSETQ. The CDR3 extends over 16 amino acids. In DNA form, the CDR3 reads TGCGCCAGCAGCTTGATGGCAGGGGGCCTCTACAATGAGCAGTTCTTC. It yields the protein CASSLMAGGLYNEQFF.

The V and J genes are TRBV5-4 and TRBJ2-5; tentatively, D is TRBD2 (6 bases). This CDR3 contains 15 residues. Germline V gives CDR1 SGHNT, CDR2 YYREEE (reference sequence). V gave up 0 bases and J gave up 0 bases, with 9 bases separating them. DNA for the CDR3: TGTGCCAGCAGCTTGGGGAGGACTAACCAAGAGACCCAGTACTTC. It specifies CASSLGRTNQETQYF.

The chain joins TRBV5-1 to TRBJ2-6, with 7 bases aligning to TRBD2. V was clipped by 0 bases and J by 0 bases; unmatched bases: 0. The CDR3 sequence is 16 residues long. Germline CDR1 is SGHRS and CDR2 is YFSETQ. The CDR3 spells CASSLAGGSGANVLTF. The CDR3 nucleotides are TGCGCCAGCAGCTTGGCGGGGGGCTCTGGGGCCAACGTCCTGACTTTC.

Points on this clone: One end of the junction varies from germline; a read error may be responsible. This chain uses TRBV28 with TRBJ1-1, with TRBD1 matching 10 bases. CDR3 length equals 15 residues. Germline CDR1 and CDR2: MDHEN and SYDVKM. The CDR3 DNA is TGTGCCAGCAGTCCAGGGACAGGGGCCCTTCCCTTTTCCCTATTT. It translates to CASSPGTGALPFSLF.

V is TRBV11-3 and J is TRBJ2-2; no definite D call. This CDR3 is built from 14 residues. Germline V gene lookup returns CDR1 SGHNT and CDR2 YENEEA. V gave up 2 bases and J gave up 8 bases, with 12 bases separating them. CDR3 sequence reads: CASSLSPSAGELFF. CDR3 nucleotide sequence: TGTGCCAGCAGCTTAAGCCCCTCCGCAGGGGAGCTGTTTTTT.

The V gene is TRBV15, the J gene TRBJ2-1, with D perhaps matching TRBD2 (6 bases). The CDR3 covers 14 residues. Trimming shortened V by 4 bases and J by 9 bases, and 16 bases separated the two germline ends. Per germline, CDR1 LNHNV and CDR2 YYDKDF (reference sequence). CDR3 sequence reads: CATSIQGGTLEQFF. The CDR3 DNA reads TGTGCCACCAGCATCCAGGGAGGAACGCTTGAGCAGTTCTTC.

The chain carries TRBV5-1 and TRBJ2-1; 9 nucleotides align to TRBD2. Germline V CDR1 and CDR2: SGHRS, YFSETQ. V lost 4 bases and J lost 4; bases outside the gene matches: 9. This CDR3 is built from 16 residues. Here the CDR3 DNA reads TGCGCCAGCAGCGTTGTCACTAGCGGGTTATACAATGAGCAGTTCTTC. Its translation: CASSVVTSGLYNEQFF. The whole variable domain, filled in from reference TRBV5-1 and TRBJ2-1, reads KAGVTQTPRYLIKTRGQQVTLSCSPISGHRSVSWYQQTPGQGLQFLFEYFSETQRNKGNFPGRFSGRQFSNSRSEMNVSTLELGDSALYLCASSVVTSGLYNEQFFGPGTRLTVL.

This clone was observed a single time. The J gene is TRBJ2-7, the V gene TRBV4-1; D uncertain. Germline V gene sequence: CDR1 MGHRA, CDR2 YSYEKL. V was trimmed by 5 bases and J by 0 bases, leaving 5 bases between them. This CDR3 has 12 amino acids. The CDR3, as DNA: TGCGCCAGCAGCTCACTCTCCTACGAGCAGTACTTC. This translates into CASSSLSYEQYF.

The V gene is TRBV10-3, the J gene TRBJ2-1; 7 nucleotides align to TRBD1. The J segment lost 5 bases and the V segment lost 11 bases, leaving 15 bases of the junction unmatched. The CDR3 covers 15 residues. Germline CDR1 reads ENHRY; CDR2 reads SYGVKD. CDR3 DNA sequence: TGTGCCGTCGACACAGGGGACGGGGTAAACAATGAGCAGTTCTTC. Translating gives CAVDTGDGVNNEQFF.

The gene calls are TRBV4-2 and TRBJ2-5, with a possible D match to TRBD1 (6 bases). CDR3 size: 16 residues. CDR1 LGHNA and CDR2 YNFKEQ come from the germline V gene. Trimming stripped 4 bases from V and 0 bases from J, with 15 bases between. CDR3 sequence reads: CASSRNGQSNQETQYF. CDR3 DNA: TGTGCCAGCAGCCGTAACGGACAGTCTAACCAAGAGACCCAGTACTTC.

The chain combines TRBV27 with TRBJ1-4; D might be TRBD1 (5 bases). The germline V gene has CDR1 MNHEY and CDR2 SMNVEV (reference sequence). V was shortened by 5 bases and J by 1 base, with 20 bases between the two germline ends. The CDR3 has 18 residues. The CDR3 spells CASSPSYRKIKTNEKLFF. CDR3 coding DNA: TGTGCCAGCAGTCCCTCATACAGGAAGATAAAAACTAATGAAAAACTGTTTTTT.

The chain has TRBV5-1 and TRBJ2-1; 8 nucleotides match TRBD1. Germline CDR1 reads SGHRS; CDR2 reads YFSETQ. Germline trimming cut 4 bases from V and 0 bases from J; bases unmatched to any gene: 6. This CDR3 contains 16 residues. CDR3 nucleotides: TGCGCCAGCAGCGGCACAGGGGGAAGCTCCTACAATGAGCAGTTCTTC. This sequence encodes CASSGTGGSSYNEQFF. The full variable domain, with the rest looked up from reference TRBV5-1 and TRBJ2-1, is KAGVTQTPRYLIKTRGQQVTLSCSPISGHRSVSWYQQTPGQGLQFLFEYFSETQRNKGNFPGRFSGRQFSNSRSEMNVSTLELGDSALYLCASSGTGGSSYNEQFFGPGTRLTVL.

V gene TRBV19 combines with J gene TRBJ2-2; D is possibly TRBD1 (6 bases). The ends were cut back, 4 bases at V and 1 base at J, with 13 bases in the middle. Germline V gives CDR1 LNHDA, CDR2 SQIVND (reference sequence). The CDR3 is 16 residues long. CDR3 DNA: TGTGCCAGTAGTAAAACAGGGTTCAAGAACACCGGGGAGCTGTTTTTT. It encodes CASSKTGFKNTGELFF.

The chain carries TRBV5-1 and TRBJ1-3; the D is unclear. Germline values: CDR1 SGHRS, CDR2 YFSETQ. The V end lost 2 bases, the J end lost 2 bases, and 8 bases lay between the germline ends. The CDR3 spans 14 residues. CDR3 DNA: TGCGCCAGCAGCTTTCGGGAGGCTGGAAACACCATATATTTT. Protein product: CASSFREAGNTIYF.

The chain employs TRBV28 and TRBJ1-3; the match to TRBD1 covers 12 bases. V lost 7 bases to trimming and J lost 0 bases; unmatched junction nucleotides: 10. Germline-derived CDR1 and CDR2 are MDHEN and SYDVKM. This CDR3 has 18 amino acids. CDR3: CASTPHGTGGFSGNTIYF. CDR3 nucleotide sequence: TGTGCCAGCACCCCCCATGGGACAGGGGGCTTCTCTGGAAACACCATATATTTT.

CDR3 nucleotides: TGTGCCAGCAGCTTATCTGGGACAGGGTGGGGGCGAGAGACCCAGTACTTC. The encoded protein is CASSLSGTGWGRETQYF. The chain couples TRBV7-3 to TRBJ2-5, with 9 positions matching TRBD1. Germline V CDR1 and CDR2: SGHTA, FQGTGA. This CDR3 region has 17 residues. V lost 2 bases to trimming and J lost 4 bases; unmatched junction nucleotides: 11.

The chain recombines TRBV29-1 with TRBJ2-1; TRBD1 matches at 9 bases. The J segment lost 9 bases and the V segment lost 3 bases, leaving 6 bases of the junction unmatched. There are 13 residues in the CDR3. Germline CDR1 SQVTM, CDR2 ANQGSEA. The CDR3 protein is CSVDGQGYGEQFF. CDR3 sequence (DNA): TGCAGCGTTGATGGACAGGGGTACGGTGAGCAGTTCTTC.

This chain joins TRBV2 and TRBJ2-2, with a possible D match to TRBD1 (5 bases). The V gene's germline CDR1 is SNHLY and CDR2 FYNNEI. The CDR3 spans 15 residues. V lost 0 bases, J lost 0 bases, and 5 bases lay in between. CDR3 residues: CASSEARANTGELFF. Here the CDR3 DNA reads TGTGCCAGCAGTGAAGCCAGGGCGAACACCGGGGAGCTGTTTTTT.

As regards this clone: Other nucleotide sequences in the sample specify the same CDR3. V gene TRBV5-1 combines with J gene TRBJ2-2; 9 nucleotides align to TRBD2. The V gene end was trimmed by 5 bases and the J gene end by 1 base; junction bases not matched to a gene: 0. CDR3 length: 14 amino acids. Looked up from germline, CDR1 is SGHRS and CDR2 is YFSETQ. The CDR3 sequence: CASRLAGNTGELFF. The CDR3 bases are TGCGCCAGCAGACTAGCGGGGAACACCGGGGAGCTGTTTTTT.